This is a list of T cell receptor beta chains from one sample in a study of blood T cell repertoires in COVID-19. Clones were read by immunoSEQ multiplex PCR, and TCRdb kept only the in-frame ones, dropping some. In the table there are about 300,000 clones, around nine tenths of which are singletons. Sequencing was carried out using peripheral blood. These receptor sequences come from a man in his 70s with acute or convalescent COVID-19. The CDR3 runs from the conserved cysteine through the conserved F or W. The D gene is left open where the match is weak. Clone size is given for some rows only: seen once, a few or many times, or a class if the clone is expanded.

CASSYSTGTYEQYF | TGTGCCAGCAGTTACTCGACAGGTACCTACGAGCAGTACTTC | - | - | TRBJ2-7 | TRBV6-6
CASSLGLAGRGEQFF | TGTGCCAGCAGCTTGGGACTAGCGGGTCGCGGTGAGCAGTTCTTC | TRBD2 | - | TRBJ2-1 | TRBV5-4
CASSQGRPRASGNPLNSPLHF | TGCGCCAGCAGCCAAGGGAGACCTAGAGCCTCAGGGAATCCTTTGAATTCACCCCTCCACTTT | - | - | TRBJ1-6 | TRBV4-3
CASSPPGANQPQHF | TGTGCCAGCTCACCACCAGGGGCCAACCAGCCCCAGCATTTT | - | - | TRBJ1-5 | TRBV18
CAISGGGYGYTF | TGTGCCATCAGTGGGGGCGGCTATGGCTACACCTTC | - | - | TRBJ1-2 | TRBV10-3
CASSLRQGGNSPLHF | TGCGCCAGCAGCCTCAGACAGGGGGGTAATTCACCCCTCCACTTT | TRBD1 | - | TRBJ1-6 | TRBV5-1
CASSQEPASSEQFF | TGTGCCAGCAGCCAAGAACCGGCTAGTAGTGAGCAGTTCTTC | - | - | TRBJ2-1 | TRBV3-1/TRBV3-2
CASSLGSFSNQPQHF | TGTGCCAGCAGCTTAGGTAGCTTCAGCAATCAGCCCCAGCATTTT | - | - | TRBJ1-5 | TRBV11-2
CASSALSNEQYF | TGTGCCAGCAGTGCCCTCAGTAACGAGCAGTACTTC | - | - | TRBJ2-7 | TRBV28
CASSIGGLSNQPQHF | TGTGCCAGTAGTATAGGGGGGCTCAGCAATCAGCCCCAGCATTTT | - | - | TRBJ1-5 | TRBV19
CASSLSGATLNYEQYF | TGCGCCAGCAGCTTGTCTGGGGCGACACTAAACTACGAGCAGTACTTC | - | - | TRBJ2-7 | TRBV5-1
CASSLAAETQETQYF | TGTGCCAGCAGTTTGGCGGCAGAAACCCAAGAGACCCAGTACTTC | - | once | TRBJ2-5 | TRBV28
CAWSVSSLLGGYTF | TGTGCCTGGAGTGTAAGTAGCCTGTTAGGCGGCTACACCTTC | - | - | TRBJ1-2 | TRBV30
CASSLSFARANTEAFF | TGTGCCAGCAGCTTAAGTTTCGCCAGGGCGAACACTGAAGCTTTCTTT | - | - | TRBJ1-1 | TRBV7-2
CASSRQYNEQFF | TGTGCCAGCAGCCGGCAGTACAATGAGCAGTTCTTC | - | - | TRBJ2-1 | TRBV3-1/TRBV3-2
CASQSGSLNEQFF | TGTGCCAGCCAGAGCGGGAGTCTGAATGAGCAGTTCTTC | TRBD2 | - | TRBJ2-1 | TRBV7-9
CASSQGGGYTF | TGTGCCAGCAGCCAAGGAGGTGGCTACACCTTC | - | once | TRBJ1-2 | TRBV3-1/TRBV3-2
CASSLSTTYEQYF | TGTGCCAGCAGCTTATCGACTACCTACGAGCAGTACTTC | - | - | TRBJ2-7 | TRBV7-9
CATRGRGPRTNQPQHF | TGTGCCACCCGAGGGCGGGGCCCGCGTACAAATCAGCCCCAGCATTTT | - | - | TRBJ1-5 | TRBV6-4
CASSPGGQGRGSTYEQYF | TGTGCCAGCAGCCCTGGAGGGCAAGGGAGGGGGTCCACCTACGAGCAGTACTTC | - | - | TRBJ2-7 | TRBV27
CASSSPPGHAYGYTF | TGTGCCAGCAGCTCGCCCCCGGGACACGCCTATGGCTACACCTTC | - | - | TRBJ1-2 | TRBV7-2
CASSQADSYEQYF | TGTGCCAGCAGCCAGGCCGATTCCTACGAGCAGTACTTC | - | once | TRBJ2-7 | TRBV3-1/TRBV3-2
CASSFRLEGQFF | TGTGCCAGCAGTTTTCGACTAGAGGGTCAGTTCTTC | - | - | TRBJ2-1 | TRBV28
CASSLPGLGEGEQFF | TGTGCCAGCAGCCTTCCGGGACTAGGAGAGGGTGAGCAGTTCTTC | TRBD2 | - | TRBJ2-1 | TRBV28